This T cell receptor (beta chain) was sequenced in a study of T cell responses to AZD1222 COVID-19 vaccine. Trimming removed 4 bases at V and 1 base at J, with 13 bases between. The CDR3 spans 15 residues. Germline V gene lookup returns CDR1 GTSNPN and CDR2 SVGIG (reference sequence). Sequenced by immunoSEQ multiplex PCR; TCRdb stores in-frame clones only, minus some. Of roughly 170,000 clones detected, 70% to 90% appear once; the ten largest clones hold less than 0.55%. The starting material was peripheral blood, obtained on day 0 of AZD1222 vaccination. This clonotype was obtained from an adult in good health. The chain combines TRBV30 with TRBJ2-2, with D perhaps matching TRBD2 (6 bases). The DNA of the CDR3 is TGTGCCTGGAACTTGGGGCGGGGGAACACCGGGGAGCTGTTTTTT. Its protein product is CAWNLGRGNTGELFF.